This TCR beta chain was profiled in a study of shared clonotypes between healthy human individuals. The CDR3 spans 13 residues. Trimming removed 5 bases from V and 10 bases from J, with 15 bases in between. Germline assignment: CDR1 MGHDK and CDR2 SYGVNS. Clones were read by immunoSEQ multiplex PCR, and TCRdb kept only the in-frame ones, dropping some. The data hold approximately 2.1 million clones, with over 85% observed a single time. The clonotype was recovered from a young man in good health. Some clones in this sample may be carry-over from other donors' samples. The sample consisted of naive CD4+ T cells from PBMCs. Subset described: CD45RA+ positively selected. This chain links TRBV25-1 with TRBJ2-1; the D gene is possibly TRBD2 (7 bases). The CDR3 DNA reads TGTGCCAGCAGTCAAGAGGGAGGGACAGAGCAGTTCTTC. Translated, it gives CASSQEGGTEQFF.